This T cell receptor beta chain stems from a study of tumor-infiltrating lymphocytes in primary liver carcinoma. Study context: There were tumors of stage T1-T3 N0M0, each 4.2 to 10 cm across.

From 450 to 600 ng total RNA, TCR beta cDNA was generated with a primer in the constant region. Libraries for TCR beta were built through three nested multiplex PCR rounds, which together made up a slightly modified ARM-PCR procedure. TCRdb reanalysed the multiplex PCR reads using MiXCR and keeps one entry per CDR3 protein. Seen here are over 75,000 distinct CDR3 sequences, about 70% observed once, and the top ten hold under 30%. From unsorted bulk tissue weighing roughly 19-32 mg, DNA and RNA were co-extracted. On this clonotype: The junction does not match germline at one end; this may be a read error.

The source is a man between 35 and 55 years old with primary liver carcinoma and hepatitis B virus infection. Specimen: tumor-adjacent normal liver tissue.

The CDR3 spells CANSRPAGPPDTQYF. In DNA form, the CDR3 reads TGTGCCAACAGCCGGCCCGCGGGGCCTCCAGATACGCAGTATTTT. The chain employs TRBV11-1 and TRBJ2-3; a possible D gene is TRBD2 (6 bases). The CDR3 has 15 amino acids. Germline V gives CDR1 SGHAT, CDR2 FQDESV (reference sequence).